This T cell receptor beta chain stems from a study of Ad26.COV2.S vaccination and SARS-CoV-2 variants. Study information: Participant was drawn from the COV1001 Ad26.COV2.S trial arm. Participants got Ad26.COV2.S intramuscularly, once or twice 56 days apart.

The table came from immunoSEQ multiplex PCR; TCRdb's copy has only in-frame clones and leaves some out. The data hold roughly 500,000 clones, with 89% observed a single time. The germline CDR1 and CDR2 sequences are LNHDA and SQIVND (reference sequence). Trimming took off 1 base at V and 2 bases at J, with 6 bases between the two ends. The CDR3 loop spans 15 amino acids. As concerns this clone: Other DNA variants within this sample encode the same CDR3.

Treatment described: some 20 received Ad26.COV2.S at low or high dose, single or two shots; about 5 received placebo; per-sample allocation not given. Day 63 following the first vaccine or placebo injection was when the samples were taken. Donor was an adult aged 18-55 years in Boston. Sequencing used peripheral blood, obtained in a trial of Ad26.COV2.S vaccine versus placebo. The chain uses TRBV19 and TRBJ2-6, with D perhaps matching TRBD2 (5 bases). This TCR was sampled from a person aged 18-60 years who received the Ad26.COV2.S COVID-19 vaccine or a placebo. The CDR3 sequence is CASSIGGTGANVLTF. The CDR3 DNA is TGTGCCAGTAGTATAGGAGGGACTGGGGCCAACGTCCTGACTTTC.